This TCR beta chain was identified in a study of blood T cell repertoires in COVID-19. Study context: Acute and convalescent COVID-19 specimens originated in the United States, Italy and Spain.

The CDR3 totals 13 residues. V was clipped by 4 bases and J by 5 bases; unmatched bases: 4. CDR1 and CDR2 (germline): SQVTM, ANQGSEA. As originally analysed: The authors estimated nucleated cell counts from reference gene primer amplification. Repertoires were generated with immunoSEQ multiplex PCR, while TCRdb's copy carries only in-frame clones and drops some. Clone size and V and J calls were adopted from that table, with D and trimming inferred from the DNA. This sample has 40,000 to 55,000 clones, with about 81% found just once. The clonotype originates from a man in his fifties with acute or convalescent COVID-19. The chain combines TRBV29-1 with TRBJ2-7; 11 nucleotides line up with TRBD2. The sequenced material came from peripheral blood. The CDR3 sequence: CSVVLAGVNEQYF. Here the CDR3 DNA reads TGCAGCGTTGTACTAGCGGGAGTCAACGAGCAGTACTTC.